Presented here are 22 T cell receptor beta chains from one specimen sequenced in a study of Ad26.COV2.S vaccination and SARS-CoV-2 variants. Produced via immunoSEQ multiplex PCR; TCRdb's table is partial and in-frame only. Of around 450,000 clones in the sample, roughly nine tenths were seen once. Treatment specified: roughly 19 received Ad26.COV2.S at low or high dose, single or two shots; roughly five received placebo; per-sample allocation not given. Specimen acquisition occurred on day 63 following the initial vaccine or placebo injection. The sample was peripheral blood, taken in a trial of Ad26.COV2.S vaccine versus placebo. These receptors all come from a person between 18 and 65 years old who received the Ad26.COV2.S COVID-19 vaccine or a placebo.

The sample holds one count of this clone. CDR3 loop: CASSLAAGNTIYF. DNA of the CDR3: TGTGCCAGCAGTTTGGCCGCTGGAAACACCATATATTTT. This rearrangement joins TRBV28 to TRBJ1-3; D gene ambiguous. CDR1 and CDR2 from the germline V gene are MDHEN and SYDVKM. This CDR3 has 13 residues. Trimming shortened V by 3 bases and J by 2 bases, and 5 bases separated the two germline ends.

J is TRBJ2-5 and V is TRBV5-6, with D perhaps TRBD1 or TRBD2 (5 bases each). Trimming shortened V by 1 base and J by 5 bases, and 15 bases separated the two germline ends. CDR3 length: 15 residues. Germline V gene data show CDR1 as SGHDT and CDR2 as YYEEEE. This CDR3 reads CASSLWRGVDETQYF. The CDR3 DNA reads TGTGCCAGCAGCTTGTGGCGAGGGGTTGACGAGACCCAGTACTTC.

CDR3 nucleotides: TGTGCCAGCAGCCATCGACCGGGACTAGAGTCCTACGAGCAGTACTTC. Amino acid sequence: CASSHRPGLESYEQYF. The chain uses TRBV3-1 (or the pseudogene TRBV3-2) and TRBJ2-7; TRBD2 matches at 8 bases. The CDR3 runs 16 residues. Germline CDR1 and CDR2: LGHDT and YNNKEL (reference sequence). J lost 1 base, V lost 3 bases, and 8 bases had no gene match.

The V gene is TRBV28, the J gene TRBJ1-1, with 8 bases that match TRBD1. The CDR3 totals 14 residues. V dropped 5 bases and J dropped 1; count of bases not matched to a gene: 3. Germline V gene sequence: CDR1 MDHEN, CDR2 SYDVKM. This CDR3 reads CASSPGGRNTEAFF. The CDR3 region has the DNA TGTGCCAGCAGTCCAGGGGGCCGGAACACTGAAGCTTTCTTT. Complete variable domain (other parts from reference TRBV28 and TRBJ1-1): DVKVTQSSRYLVKRTGEKVFLECVQDMDHENMFWYRQDPGLGLRLIYFSYDVKMKEKGDIPEGYSVSREKKERFSLILESASTNQTSMYLCASSPGGRNTEAFFGQGTRLTVV.

The chain carries TRBV28 and TRBJ2-3, with 7 nucleotides matching TRBD2. Looked up from germline, CDR1 is MDHEN and CDR2 is SYDVKM. The ends lost 9 bases at V and 5 bases at J; junction bases unmatched: 11. The CDR3 has 14 amino acids. The DNA for the CDR3 is TGTGCCAGTACGATGGGGGGGGAGGGAGATACGCAGTATTTT. As protein: CASTMGGEGDTQYF.

This clone was observed a single time. The V gene is TRBV12-5, the J gene TRBJ2-5; D is uncertain. Trimming shortened V by 5 bases and J by 2 bases, and 12 bases separated the two germline ends. The CDR3 runs to 14 residues. Germline lookup yields CDR1 LGHNT and CDR2 FRNRAP. This chain's CDR3 is CASGPSTLQETQYF. The CDR3 DNA follows: TGTGCTAGTGGTCCGTCGACGTTACAAGAGACCCAGTACTTC.

The rearrangement joins TRBV3-1 (or the pseudogene TRBV3-2) to TRBJ2-2; 11 bases agree with TRBD2. J gave up 5 bases and V 1 base, and 9 bases lay outside the gene matches. There are 18 residues in the CDR3. Germline-derived CDR1 and CDR2 are LGHDT and YNNKEL (reference sequence). CDR3 DNA sequence: TGTGCCAGCAGCCAAGGAGAACTAGCGGGGGTGGGAACCGGGGAGCTGTTTTTT. Amino acid sequence: CASSQGELAGVGTGELFF.

This chain joins TRBV4-3 and TRBJ1-2; unclear D gene. This CDR3 has 17 residues. V was trimmed by 0 bases and J by 5 bases, leaving 19 bases between them. Germline CDR1 LGHNA, CDR2 YSLEER. CDR3 sequence reads: CASSQDYGESSVYGYTF. CDR3 sequence (DNA): TGCGCCAGCAGCCAAGATTACGGGGAGTCCTCAGTATATGGCTACACCTTC.

V and J are TRBV13 and TRBJ2-1; D uncertain. CDR1 is PRHDT and CDR2 is FYEKMQ in the germline V gene (reference sequence). The CDR3 is made up of 13 amino acids. V gave up 5 bases and J gave up 5 bases, with 10 bases separating them. This chain's CDR3 is CASSRTPNNEQFF. In nucleotides, the CDR3 is TGTGCCAGCAGCCGAACCCCCAACAATGAGCAGTTCTTC.

This chain connects TRBV28 to TRBJ2-3, with D tentatively TRBD1 (5 bases). The V and J ends lost 6 bases and 0 bases respectively, with 10 bases between them. CDR3 length: 14 amino acids. From germline, CDR1 is MDHEN and CDR2 SYDVKM. For the CDR3, the DNA is TGTGCCAGCAGCTCCCCAGGGAGCACAGATACGCAGTATTTT. Amino acid sequence: CASSSPGSTDTQYF. Complete variable domain (other parts from reference TRBV28 and TRBJ2-3): DVKVTQSSRYLVKRTGEKVFLECVQDMDHENMFWYRQDPGLGLRLIYFSYDVKMKEKGDIPEGYSVSREKKERFSLILESASTNQTSMYLCASSSPGSTDTQYFGPGTRLTVL.

There are a few counts of this clone. The gene calls are TRBV6-5 and TRBJ2-1; 8 nucleotides agree with TRBD2. The CDR3 is 16 amino acids. The trim removed 4 bases at V and 7 bases at J, leaving 12 bases unmatched. The germline gives CDR1 MNHEY, CDR2 SVGAGI. The CDR3 loop is CASSSVRGAIGNEQFF. CDR3 DNA: TGTGCCAGCAGTTCGGTGCGGGGGGCCATAGGGAATGAGCAGTTCTTC.

The DNA for the CDR3 is TGTGCCAGCAGTTACACGGGGTCGAGGGGCTGGGAGACCCAGTACTTC. Its translation is CASSYTGSRGWETQYF. The chain joins TRBV6-6 to TRBJ2-5; D is possibly TRBD1 or TRBD2 (5 bases each). This CDR3 contains 16 residues. Germline V gene sequence: CDR1 MNHNY, CDR2 SVGAGI (reference sequence). V dropped 2 bases and J dropped 5 bases, with 18 bases sitting between them.

The CDR3 coding sequence is TGTGCCACGAGGGGGGACAGGAGCTCCTATAATTCACCCCTCCACTTT. Residues: CATRGDRSSYNSPLHF. The chain is built from TRBV10-3 and TRBJ1-6; 8 bases map to TRBD1. The J segment lost 0 bases and the V segment lost 10 bases, leaving 8 bases of the junction unmatched. From germline, CDR1 is ENHRY and CDR2 SYGVKD. The CDR3 is 16 residues long.

The V gene is TRBV27, the J gene TRBJ1-2; 7 bases agree with TRBD1. Germline V gene sequence: CDR1 MNHEY, CDR2 SMNVEV (reference sequence). The junction had 5 bases not matched to a gene; V was cut back by 6 bases and J by 7 bases. The CDR3 runs to 12 residues. The CDR3 is CASSNRGLGYTF. DNA for the CDR3: TGTGCCAGCAGCAACAGGGGTCTTGGCTACACCTTC.

This clone was recorded once. The chain is built from TRBV7-8 and TRBJ1-2; maybe TRBD1 (5 bases). V lost 6 bases, J lost 4 bases, and 15 bases lay in between. Germline CDR1 reads SGHVS; CDR2 reads FQNEAQ. The CDR3 length is 14 residues. The CDR3 spells CASSSSGWGYGYTF. The CDR3 nucleotides read TGTGCCAGCAGTTCGTCAGGGTGGGGCTATGGCTACACCTTC.

The chain is built from TRBV6-1 and TRBJ1-2; D unresolved. CDR3 length: 14 amino acids. Germline-derived CDR1 and CDR2 are MNHNS and SASEGT. V lost 2 bases, J lost 4 bases, and 11 bases lay in between. The CDR3 sequence is CASSERAEVYGYTF. The CDR3 bases are TGTGCCAGCAGTGAACGGGCGGAAGTCTATGGCTACACCTTC.

The chain has TRBV18 and TRBJ2-2; D ambiguous. Germline V gives CDR1 KGHSH, CDR2 LQKENI. This CDR3 has 14 residues. V was pared by 2 bases and J by 3 bases, with 7 bases between. The CDR3 nucleotides read TGTGCCAGCTCACCAAGCCGGGACACCGGGGAGCTGTTTTTT. Protein product: CASSPSRDTGELFF. Full variable domain (missing parts from reference TRBV18 and TRBJ2-2): NAGVMQNPRHLVRRRGQEARLRCSPMKGHSHVYWYRQLPEEGLKFMVYLQKENIIDESGMPKERFSAEFPKEGPSILRIQQVVRGDSAAYFCASSPSRDTGELFFGEGSRLTVL.

The chain recombines TRBV4-3 with TRBJ1-5; D not certain. The CDR3 totals 15 residues. Germline V lookup: CDR1 LGHNA, CDR2 YSLEER. The V end was cut by 4 bases, the J end by 3 bases, with 13 bases between. CDR3 bases: TGCGCCAGCAGCCTCACCCACAGCGTCAATCAGCCCCAGCATTTT. Residues: CASSLTHSVNQPQHF.

This chain connects TRBV11-3 to TRBJ2-3; TRBD2 might be the D (5 bases). Germline V gene data show CDR1 as SGHNT and CDR2 as YENEEA. Trimming cost V 4 bases and J 0 bases, with 14 bases left between them. The CDR3 is 16 residues long. The CDR3 is CASSSGIALSTDTQYF. In DNA, the CDR3 is TGTGCCAGCAGCTCGGGAATAGCGTTGAGCACAGATACGCAGTATTTT.

The chain joins TRBV10-3 to TRBJ2-1, with 10 bases that match TRBD2. The CDR3 has 17 amino acids. Per the germline V gene, CDR1 is ENHRY and CDR2 is SYGVKD. The trim removed 2 bases at V and 2 bases at J, leaving 6 bases unmatched. The CDR3 sequence is CAISETLAGGAYNEQFF. Written as DNA, the CDR3 is TGTGCCATCAGTGAGACGTTAGCGGGGGGTGCCTACAATGAGCAGTTCTTC.

This chain uses TRBV9 with TRBJ2-6; D is uncertain. Germline assignment: CDR1 SGDLS and CDR2 YYNGEE. This CDR3 spans 15 amino acids. V lost 0 bases and J 0 bases, leaving 4 bases between the germline ends. As DNA, the CDR3 is TGTGCCAGCAGCGTAGTGAGCTCTGGGGCCAACGTCCTGACTTTC. Its translation is CASSVVSSGANVLTF.

The CDR3, as DNA: TGTGCCAGCAGCTCCGCCCTAGGTCTAGCGGGGCCAATCACCTACGAGCAGTACGTC. It translates to CASSSALGLAGPITYEQYV. The chain links TRBV7-8 to TRBJ2-7, with 9 bases matching TRBD2. Germline CDR1 is SGHVS and CDR2 is FQNEAQ. With V trimmed by 4 bases and J by 2 bases, 18 bases remained unmatched. This CDR3 region has 19 residues.